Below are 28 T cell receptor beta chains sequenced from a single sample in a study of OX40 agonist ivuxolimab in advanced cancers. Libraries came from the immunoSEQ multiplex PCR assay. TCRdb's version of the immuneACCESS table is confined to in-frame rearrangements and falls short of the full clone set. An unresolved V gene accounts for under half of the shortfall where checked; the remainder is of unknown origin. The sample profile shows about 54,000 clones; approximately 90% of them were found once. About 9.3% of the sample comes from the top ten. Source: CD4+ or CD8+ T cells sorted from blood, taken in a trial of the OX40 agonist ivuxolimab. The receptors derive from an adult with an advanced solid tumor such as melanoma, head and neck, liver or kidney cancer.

The CDR3 is CASSLGGYNQPQHF. The DNA of the CDR3 is TGTGCCAGCAGCTTAGGCGGATACAATCAGCCCCAGCATTTT. V is TRBV11-2 and J is TRBJ1-5; no clear D. The germline V gene encodes CDR1 SGHAT and CDR2 FQNNGV. The CDR3 spans 14 residues. V was cut by 1 base and J by 3 bases, with 7 bases left in between.

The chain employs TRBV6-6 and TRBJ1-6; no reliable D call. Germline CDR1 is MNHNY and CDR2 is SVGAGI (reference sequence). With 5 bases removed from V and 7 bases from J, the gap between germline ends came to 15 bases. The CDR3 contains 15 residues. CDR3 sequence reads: CASSASMSRNSPLHF. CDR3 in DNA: TGTGCCAGCAGTGCAAGTATGTCTAGAAATTCACCCCTCCACTTT.

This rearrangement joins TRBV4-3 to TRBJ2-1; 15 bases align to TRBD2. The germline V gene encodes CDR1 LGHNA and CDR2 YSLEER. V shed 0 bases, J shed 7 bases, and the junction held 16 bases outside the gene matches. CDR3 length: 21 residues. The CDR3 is CASSQEMRIGLAGGPGNEQFF. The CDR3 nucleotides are TGCGCCAGCAGCCAAGAAATGAGGATTGGACTAGCGGGGGGGCCTGGAAATGAGCAGTTCTTC.

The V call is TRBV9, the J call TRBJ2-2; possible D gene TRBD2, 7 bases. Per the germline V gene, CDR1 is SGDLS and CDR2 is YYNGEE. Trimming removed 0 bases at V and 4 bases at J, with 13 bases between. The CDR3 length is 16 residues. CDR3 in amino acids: CASSVGGGELTGELFF. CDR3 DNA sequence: TGTGCCAGCAGCGTAGGAGGGGGGGAACTCACCGGGGAGCTGTTTTTT.

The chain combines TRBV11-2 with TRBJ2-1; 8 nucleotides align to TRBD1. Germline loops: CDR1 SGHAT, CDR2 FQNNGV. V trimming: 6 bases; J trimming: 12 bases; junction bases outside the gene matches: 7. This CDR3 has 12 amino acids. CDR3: CASRFTGTGQFF. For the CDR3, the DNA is TGTGCCAGCAGATTCACCGGGACAGGGCAGTTCTTC.

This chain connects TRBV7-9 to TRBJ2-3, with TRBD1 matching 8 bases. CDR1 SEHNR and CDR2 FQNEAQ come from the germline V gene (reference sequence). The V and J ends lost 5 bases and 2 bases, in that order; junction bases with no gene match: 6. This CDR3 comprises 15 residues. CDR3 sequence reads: CASSTGQGNTDTQYF. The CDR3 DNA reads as TGTGCCAGCAGCACTGGACAGGGAAACACAGATACGCAGTATTTT.

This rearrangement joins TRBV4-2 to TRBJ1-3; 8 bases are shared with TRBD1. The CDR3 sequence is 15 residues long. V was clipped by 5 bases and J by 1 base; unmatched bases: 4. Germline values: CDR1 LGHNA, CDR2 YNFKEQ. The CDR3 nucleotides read TGTGCCAGCAGCTACGGACAGGGTTCTGGAAACACCATATATTTT. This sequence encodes CASSYGQGSGNTIYF.

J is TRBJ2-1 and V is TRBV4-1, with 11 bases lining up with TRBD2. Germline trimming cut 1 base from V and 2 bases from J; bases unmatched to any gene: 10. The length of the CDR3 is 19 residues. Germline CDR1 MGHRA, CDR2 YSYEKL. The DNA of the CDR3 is TGCGCCAGCAGCCAAGTAGGAGGACTAGCGGGTGTCGCCTACAATGAGCAGTTCTTC. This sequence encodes CASSQVGGLAGVAYNEQFF.

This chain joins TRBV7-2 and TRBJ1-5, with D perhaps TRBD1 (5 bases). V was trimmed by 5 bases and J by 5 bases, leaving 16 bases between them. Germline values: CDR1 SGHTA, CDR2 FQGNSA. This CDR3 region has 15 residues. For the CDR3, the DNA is TGTGCCAGCAGCGGGGGTTCAGGGTCGTATCAGCCCCAGCATTTT. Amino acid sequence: CASSGGSGSYQPQHF.

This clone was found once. CDR3 loop: CATSMTGALGNQPQHF. The CDR3 nucleotides are TGTGCCACCAGCATGACAGGGGCGTTAGGCAATCAGCCCCAGCATTTT. The chain is built from TRBV15 and TRBJ1-5, with 8 bases matching TRBD1. Germline CDR1 is LNHNV and CDR2 is YYDKDF (reference sequence). J lost 2 bases, V lost 4 bases, and 7 bases had no gene match. CDR3 length equals 16 residues. Full variable domain (rest looked up from reference TRBV15 and TRBJ1-5): DAMVIQNPRYQVTQFGKPVTLSCSQTLNHNVMYWYQQKSSQAPKLLFHYYDKDFNNEADTPDNFQSRRPNTSFCFLDIRSPGLGDTAMYLCATSMTGALGNQPQHFGDGTRLSIL.

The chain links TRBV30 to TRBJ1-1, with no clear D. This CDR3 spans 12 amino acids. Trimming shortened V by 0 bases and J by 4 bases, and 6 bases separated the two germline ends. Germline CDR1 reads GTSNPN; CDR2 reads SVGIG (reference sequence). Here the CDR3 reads CAWSVVGTEAFF. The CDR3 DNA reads TGTGCCTGGAGTGTTGTGGGCACTGAAGCTTTCTTT. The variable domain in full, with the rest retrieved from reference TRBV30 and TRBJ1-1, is SQTIHQWPATLVQPVGSPLSLECTVEGTSNPNLYWYRQAAGRGLQLLFYSVGIGQISSEVPQNLSASRPQDRQFILSSKKLLLSDSGFYLCAWSVVGTEAFFGQGTRLTVV.

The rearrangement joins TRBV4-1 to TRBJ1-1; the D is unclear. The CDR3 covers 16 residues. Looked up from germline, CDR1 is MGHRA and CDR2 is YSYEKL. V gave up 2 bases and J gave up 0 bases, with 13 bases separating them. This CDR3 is CASSQPGEQMNTEAFF. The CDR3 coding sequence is TGCGCCAGCAGCCAACCCGGGGAGCAGATGAACACTGAAGCTTTCTTT.

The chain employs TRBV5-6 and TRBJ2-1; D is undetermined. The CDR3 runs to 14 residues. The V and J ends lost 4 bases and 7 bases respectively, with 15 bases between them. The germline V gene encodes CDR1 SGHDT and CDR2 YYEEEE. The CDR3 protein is CASSPWGRLNEQFF. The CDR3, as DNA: TGTGCCAGCAGCCCCTGGGGTAGGCTAAATGAGCAGTTCTTC.

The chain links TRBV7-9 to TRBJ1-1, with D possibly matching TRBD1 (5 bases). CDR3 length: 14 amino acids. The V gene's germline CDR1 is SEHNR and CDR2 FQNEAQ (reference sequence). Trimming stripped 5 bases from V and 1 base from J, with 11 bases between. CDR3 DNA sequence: TGTGCCAGCAGCCCCTGGGGGAGGAACACTGAAGCTTTCTTT. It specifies CASSPWGRNTEAFF.

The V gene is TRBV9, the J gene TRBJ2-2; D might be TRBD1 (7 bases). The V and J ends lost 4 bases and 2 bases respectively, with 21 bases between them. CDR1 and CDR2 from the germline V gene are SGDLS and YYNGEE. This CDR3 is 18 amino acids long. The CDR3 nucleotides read TGTGCCAGCAGCCCAAAGACAGGGACTCGTCCAAACACCGGGGAGCTGTTTTTT. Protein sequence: CASSPKTGTRPNTGELFF.

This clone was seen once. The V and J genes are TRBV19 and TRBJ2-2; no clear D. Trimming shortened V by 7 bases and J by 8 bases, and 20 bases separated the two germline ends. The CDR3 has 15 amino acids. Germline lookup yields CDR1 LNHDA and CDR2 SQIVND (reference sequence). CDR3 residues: CASTLAVGSLGELFF. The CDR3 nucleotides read TGTGCCAGTACCCTGGCGGTGGGTTCGTTAGGGGAGCTGTTTTTT.

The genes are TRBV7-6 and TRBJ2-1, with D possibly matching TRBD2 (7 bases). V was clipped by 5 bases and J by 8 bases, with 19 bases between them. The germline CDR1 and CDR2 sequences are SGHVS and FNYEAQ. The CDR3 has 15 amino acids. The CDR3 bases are TGTGCCAGCAGCCCCGGGGGCGGGAGAGGAGATGAGCAGTTCTTC. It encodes CASSPGGGRGDEQFF.

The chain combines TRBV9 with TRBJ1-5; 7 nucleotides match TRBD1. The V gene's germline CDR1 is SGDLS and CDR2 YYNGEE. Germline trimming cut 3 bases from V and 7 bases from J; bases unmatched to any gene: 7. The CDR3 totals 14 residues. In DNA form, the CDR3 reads TGTGCCAGCAGCGACCAGGGGGGGGGACAGCCCCAGCATTTT. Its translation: CASSDQGGGQPQHF.

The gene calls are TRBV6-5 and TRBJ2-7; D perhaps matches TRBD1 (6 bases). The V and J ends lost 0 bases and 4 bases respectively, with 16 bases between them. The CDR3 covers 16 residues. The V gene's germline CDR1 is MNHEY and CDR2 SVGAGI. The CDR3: CASSYSLGQKVYEQYF. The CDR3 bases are TGTGCCAGCAGTTACTCGTTAGGACAGAAAGTTTACGAGCAGTACTTC.

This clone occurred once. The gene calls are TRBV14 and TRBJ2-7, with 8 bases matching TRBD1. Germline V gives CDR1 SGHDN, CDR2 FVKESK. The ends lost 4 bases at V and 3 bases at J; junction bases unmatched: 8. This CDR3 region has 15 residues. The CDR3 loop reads CASSPEQGVGYEQYF. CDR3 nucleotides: TGTGCCAGCAGCCCGGAACAGGGGGTGGGCTACGAGCAGTACTTC.

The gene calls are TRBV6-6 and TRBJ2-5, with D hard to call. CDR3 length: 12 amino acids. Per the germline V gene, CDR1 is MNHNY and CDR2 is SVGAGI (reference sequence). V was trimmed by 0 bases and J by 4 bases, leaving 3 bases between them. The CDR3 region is CASSYSRETQYF. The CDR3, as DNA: TGTGCCAGCAGTTACTCAAGAGAGACCCAGTACTTC.

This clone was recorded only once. The CDR3 reads CASSQERSTATYEQYF. CDR3 DNA: TGCGCCAGCAGCCAAGAGAGGTCCACAGCGACCTACGAGCAGTACTTC. V gene TRBV4-1 combines with J gene TRBJ2-7, with D unresolved. V was trimmed by 0 bases and J by 2 bases, leaving 14 bases between them. There are 16 residues in the CDR3. CDR1 and CDR2 from the germline V gene are MGHRA and YSYEKL.

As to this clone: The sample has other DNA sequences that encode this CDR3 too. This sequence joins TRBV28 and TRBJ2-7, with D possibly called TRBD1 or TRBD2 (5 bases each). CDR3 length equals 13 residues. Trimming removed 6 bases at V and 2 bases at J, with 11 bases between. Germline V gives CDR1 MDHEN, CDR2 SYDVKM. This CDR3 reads CASSPGTTYEQYF. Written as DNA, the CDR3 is TGTGCCAGCAGCCCCGGGACCACCTACGAGCAGTACTTC. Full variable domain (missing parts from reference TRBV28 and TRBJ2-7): DVKVTQSSRYLVKRTGEKVFLECVQDMDHENMFWYRQDPGLGLRLIYFSYDVKMKEKGDIPEGYSVSREKKERFSLILESASTNQTSMYLCASSPGTTYEQYFGPGTRLTVT.

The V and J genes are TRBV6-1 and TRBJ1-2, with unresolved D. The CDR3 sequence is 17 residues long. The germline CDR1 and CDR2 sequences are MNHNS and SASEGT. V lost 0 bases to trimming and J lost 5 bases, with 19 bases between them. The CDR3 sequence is CASSEAPEGNPEYGYTF. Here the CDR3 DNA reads TGTGCCAGCAGTGAAGCGCCTGAAGGAAATCCAGAATATGGCTACACCTTC.

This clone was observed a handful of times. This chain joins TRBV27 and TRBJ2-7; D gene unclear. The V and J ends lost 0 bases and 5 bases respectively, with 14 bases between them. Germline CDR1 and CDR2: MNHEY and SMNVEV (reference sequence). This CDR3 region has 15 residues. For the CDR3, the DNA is TGTGCCAGCAGTTTATCCCCCCCATGGGGAAACGAGCAGTACTTC. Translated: CASSLSPPWGNEQYF.

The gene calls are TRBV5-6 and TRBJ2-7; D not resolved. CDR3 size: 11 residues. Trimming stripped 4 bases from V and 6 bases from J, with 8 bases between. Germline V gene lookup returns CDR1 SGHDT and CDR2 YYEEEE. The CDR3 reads CASSRIGEQYF. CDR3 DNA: TGTGCCAGCAGCCGAATAGGCGAGCAGTACTTC.

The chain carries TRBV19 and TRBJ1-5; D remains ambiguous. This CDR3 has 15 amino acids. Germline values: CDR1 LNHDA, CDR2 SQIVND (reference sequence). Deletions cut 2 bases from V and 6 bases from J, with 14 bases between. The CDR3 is CASSIMGGVGQPQHF. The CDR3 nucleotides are TGTGCCAGTAGTATAATGGGAGGAGTAGGTCAGCCCCAGCATTTT.

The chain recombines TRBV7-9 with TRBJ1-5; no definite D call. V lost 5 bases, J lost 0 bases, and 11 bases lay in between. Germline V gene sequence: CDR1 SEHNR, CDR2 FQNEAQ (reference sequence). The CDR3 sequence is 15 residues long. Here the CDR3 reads CASSASDDSNQPQHF. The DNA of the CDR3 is TGTGCCAGCAGCGCCAGCGATGATAGCAATCAGCCCCAGCATTTT.